This is a list of T cell receptor beta chains from one sample in a study of regulatory T cells in long-lasting Graves disease. TCRdb re-derived calls from the multiplex PCR reads in MiXCR, one entry per CDR3 protein. Of 370,000 or so distinct CDR3 sequences listed, roughly 15% are singletons. These data were also reused for a study on T cells in Graves' hyperthyroidism and ophthalmopathy.

The specimen comprised peripheral blood mononuclear cells (PBMCs), sampled at new diagnosis, from a patient treated with antithyroid drugs. These receptors were obtained from a woman aged 18-35 years with Graves disease. Both conserved end residues are part of each CDR3. Fields, in order: J gene, V gene, D gene, clone size, CDR3 DNA, CDR3 protein. D genes are given only for firm matches. The size entry is marked missing in some rows and otherwise reads once, few, many or a size class.

TRBJ1-1,TRBV7-3,.,many,TGTGCCAGCAGCTCGGACAGGAACACTGAAGCTTTCTTT,CASSSDRNTEAFF
TRBJ1-4,TRBV29-1,.,few,TGCAGCGTTGAGTATGAAAAACTGTTTTTT,CSVEYEKLFF
TRBJ2-1,TRBV12-3/TRBV12-4,.,.,TGTGCCAGCTGTGGGGGAGTCAATGAGCAGTTCTTC,CASCGGVNEQFF
TRBJ2-3,TRBV9,TRBD2,.,TGTGCCAGCAGCGGTGGGCTGGGAGGGCATACGCAGTATTTT,CASSGGLGGHTQYF
TRBJ2-7,TRBV4-1,.,.,TGCGCCAGCAGCCATAGTGCGGCTCAGATCGCTTACGAGCAGTACTTC,CASSHSAAQIAYEQYF
TRBJ1-1,TRBV18,TRBD1,many,TGTGCCAGCTCCTCAAAAACAGGGGACAAAGCTTTCTTT,CASSSKTGDKAFF
TRBJ2-7,TRBV20-1,.,many,TGCAGTGCTAGAGGAGGGCAGGGGCCCTACGAGCAGTACTTC,CSARGGQGPYEQYF
TRBJ2-1,TRBV27,.,.,TGTGCCAGCAGTGCCGGGGTGGGGGCGGGGGCTGAGCAGTTCTTC,CASSAGVGAGAEQFF
TRBJ2-7,TRBV3-1,TRBD1,many,TGTGCCAGCAGCCAAGGAGGGACAGGGAAGAACGAGCAGTACTTC,CASSQGGTGKNEQYF
TRBJ2-2,TRBV11-3,TRBD1,.,TGTGCCAGCAGCTTAGTGACAGGGGGAGGTACCGGGGAGCTGTTTTTT,CASSLVTGGGTGELFF
TRBJ2-1,TRBV7-8,.,many,TGTGCCAGCAGCTCGGACTTTTTGGTGCAGTTCTTC,CASSSDFLVQFF
TRBJ2-7,TRBV6-5,.,few,TGTGCCAGCAGTTACCGCCGGGCCCCTCCTAACCACGAGCAGTACTTC,CASSYRRAPPNHEQYF
TRBJ1-6,TRBV12-3/TRBV12-4,.,few,TGTGCCAGCAGGCCGCCAAGCTTGGATTCACCCCTCCACTTT,CASRPPSLDSPLHF
TRBJ2-1,TRBV14,.,many,TGTGCCAGCAGCCCATTCGGGGGTGAGCAGTTCTTC,CASSPFGGEQFF
TRBJ1-1,TRBV7-9,.,few,TGTGCCAGCAGCCCCTCATTAGAAACTGGAAACACTGAAGCTTTCTTT,CASSPSLETGNTEAFF
TRBJ2-1,TRBV7-3,TRBD2,many,TGTGCCAGCAGCTTAAGTGGACTAGCGGGGGGGGAAGGTGAGCAGTTCTTC,CASSLSGLAGGEGEQFF
TRBJ2-2,TRBV5-5,.,many,TGTGCCAGCAGCTTGTACAGGGCTAACACCGGGGAGCTGTTTTTT,CASSLYRANTGELFF
TRBJ2-5,TRBV9,.,once,TGTGCCAGCAGCGTAGCTACAGCCTTTCAAGAGACCCAGTACTTC,CASSVATAFQETQYF
TRBJ1-2,TRBV6-2/TRBV6-3,.,many,TGTGCCAGCAGCCCCGGGCAGACGTATGGCTACACCTTC,CASSPGQTYGYTF
TRBJ2-3,TRBV28,.,many,TGTGCCAGCAGTTGGGCGAAAGGGTTAATCGAATTTGAGAGCACAGATACGCAGTATTTT,CASSWAKGLIEFESTDTQYF
TRBJ2-5,TRBV30,.,.,TGTGCCTGGAGCTCTGCGGGGACCCAAGAGACCCAGTACTTC,CAWSSAGTQETQYF
TRBJ2-3,TRBV6-1,.,few,TGTGCCAGCAGTGAACGGTGGGACGAAGCCAAGTATTTT,CASSERWDEAKYF
TRBJ2-3,TRBV7-2,TRBD2,many,TGTGCCAGCAGCCTCCGGACTAGCGGACGCACAGATACGCAGTATTTT,CASSLRTSGRTDTQYF
TRBJ2-2,TRBV10-3,.,many,TGTGCCATCAGGTACACTATGAACACCGGGGAGCTGTTTTTT,CAIRYTMNTGELFF
TRBJ2-7,TRBV6-1,.,many,TGTGCCAGCAGTGAAGAGTTTGGGCAGCAGTACTTC,CASSEEFGQQYF
TRBJ1-1,TRBV29-1,.,.,TGCAGCGTTGAATTGCCGTCGAACACTGAAGCTTTCTTT,CSVELPSNTEAFF
TRBJ2-4,TRBV7-9,.,.,TGTGCCAGCAGTGGCCTCAGGGGAGCCAAAGACATTCAGTACTTC,CASSGLRGAKDIQYF
TRBJ1-1,TRBV5-6,.,.,TGTGCCAGCAGCTTGGCCGAAAACGAAGCGGCGGCTTTCTTT,CASSLAENEAAAFF
TRBJ2-7,TRBV28,.,many,TGTGCCAGCAGTTTTCTGTATTACGAGCAGTACTTC,CASSFLYYEQYF
TRBJ1-1,TRBV6-1,.,.,TGTGCCAGCAGGTCAGGGAAGTTTTTAAACACTGAAGCTTTCTTT,CASRSGKFLNTEAFF
TRBJ1-5,TRBV3-1,.,many,TGTGCCAGCAGCCAAGACCGTGGGCCCCAGCATTTT,CASSQDRGPQHF
TRBJ1-1,TRBV27,.,many,TGTGCCAGCAACCCTGGACAGATGAACACTGAAGCTTTCTTT,CASNPGQMNTEAFF
TRBJ2-7,TRBV12-5,.,many,TGTGCTAGTGGTTTGGGTATAACCTACGAGCAGTACTTC,CASGLGITYEQYF
TRBJ2-7,TRBV7-3,TRBD2,many,TGTGCCAGCAGAAAACTAGCGGGAGATTACGAGCAGTACTTC,CASRKLAGDYEQYF
TRBJ2-1,TRBV20-1,TRBD2,many,TGCAGTGCTACAAGACCGGGACTAGCGGGGATCAATGAGCAGTTCTTC,CSATRPGLAGINEQFF
TRBJ2-7,TRBV5-6,.,.,TGTGCCAGCAGCTTGGCTGGGATTCCTCCCTACGAGCAGTACTTC,CASSLAGIPPYEQYF
TRBJ1-5,TRBV18,TRBD1,many,TGTGCCAGCTCACGTCCCGGGACAGGGTTAGGTCAGCCCCAGCATTTT,CASSRPGTGLGQPQHF
TRBJ2-7,TRBV10-3,.,.,TGTGCCATCGGGGCTAGCTCCTACGAGCAGTACTTC,CAIGASSYEQYF
TRBJ2-7,TRBV7-9,.,.,TGTGCCAGCAGCCCCCGGGGCCGGACCTACGAGCAGTACTTC,CASSPRGRTYEQYF
TRBJ1-2,TRBV7-2,.,few,TGTGCCAGCAGCAGGGGCAACTTC,CASSRGNF
TRBJ2-7,TRBV6-4,.,few,TGTGCCAGCAGTGACTCCGCAGGGTCCTCCTACGAGCAGTACTTC,CASSDSAGSSYEQYF
TRBJ2-3,TRBV6-2/TRBV6-3,.,many,TGTGCCAGCAGTGATTCGATCTCTGATACGCAGTATTTT,CASSDSISDTQYF
TRBJ2-1,TRBV11-1,TRBD1,many,TGTGCCAGCAGCTTAGGGGACAGGGGAAACAATGAGCAGTTCTTC,CASSLGDRGNNEQFF